This T cell receptor beta chain was identified in a study of T cell responses to AZD1222 COVID-19 vaccine. Study-level points and caveats: Vaccine-associated CD4 TCRs spanned spike, dominant at 160-218 and 743-854.

For this clone: The antigen remains unidentified.

Libraries were prepared by immunoSEQ multiplex PCR; TCRdb keeps only in-frame clonotypes and omits some of them. The sample records 250,000 to 300,000 clones, about 94% being singletons. Germline V gene sequence: CDR1 MNHEY, CDR2 SVGAGI. The trim removed 0 bases at V and 8 bases at J, leaving 7 bases unmatched. The CDR3 extends over 16 amino acids. The gene calls are TRBV6-5 and TRBJ1-2; 12 bases are a match to TRBD1. The TCR originated in an adult who received the AZD1222 COVID-19 vaccine. Specimen: peripheral blood, collected 28 days after the second AZD1222 dose. The CDR3 DNA reads TGTGCCAGCAGTTACTCGGTTGGGACAGGGGGCGGAGGCTACACCTTC. Translating gives CASSYSVGTGGGGYTF.